This T cell receptor beta chain was sequenced during a study of shared clonotypes between healthy human individuals (dated by TCRdb to about 2020). Turning to the overall study: A couple of women and three men aged 18 to 49 years were included in the cohort. For each donor, CD4 naive and CD4 memory were each given three plates, CD8 naive was given two plates, and CD8 memory was given one plate. To estimate repertoire size and how much clonotype sharing occurs between individuals, the study deeply sequenced the blood TCR repertoires of several healthy adults. To increase sequencing depth and limit assay-specific biases, TCR repertoire library preparation and sequencing were carried out by different laboratories using diverse techniques. Per donor, leukapheresis produced somewhere between about 0.94 and 9.5 billion PBMCs. Overall results and qualifications from the work: Even with the large sequencing depth, rarefaction of the sorted-subset datasets indicated that sequencing was incomplete. Higher generation probabilities were observed for clonotypes shared by all four sorted-subset donors than for non-shared clonotypes. Estimated clonotype richness was generally larger for naive than for memory subsets. Sampling was limited to blood, and TCR repertoires in tissue likely differ from TCR repertoires in blood. Pairwise subsampling indicated that sequencing depth was expected to affect the degree of clonotype sharing among donors. Approximately 5% of naive CD4, around 3.5% of naive CD8, about 2.1% of memory CD4, and roughly 0.4% of memory CD8 clonotypes were shared across several donors. The small number of donors limited the genetic and exposure-history diversity represented.

The donors were healthy, HIV-negative adults with no recently reported acute infections or vaccinations. Only Caucasian adults living in Nashville, Tennessee, USA were represented among the donors. Magnetic negative selection was used to enrich CD4+ T cells, after which naive cells were positively selected on CD45RA and the negative fraction became the memory subset. Blood was obtained by leukapheresis, after which PBMCs were separated by Ficoll-Histopaque density gradient centrifugation and cryopreserved in liquid nitrogen vapor phase. Purity and quantity of every magnetically sorted T cell population were checked by analytical flow cytometry. Genomic DNA was isolated from every sorted fraction and measured by UV absorbance on a Nanodrop 2000c. Using the deep immunoSEQ assay, multiplex PCR amplified TCR CDR3 regions from genomic DNA. Genomic DNA extracted from each cell subset was distributed evenly over all wells of several immunoSEQ 96-well plates, and each plate served as one replicate. For sorted subsets, roughly 200 ng genomic DNA, equal to about 30,000 T cell genomes, was loaded into each replicate PCR. Purified libraries were quantified with a Qubit 3.0 fluorometer, sized on a Bioanalyzer 2100, and re-quantified with the KAPA Library Quantification kit. Each immunoSEQ 96-well plate was sequenced on its own single-read 150-cycle Illumina NextSeq 550 flow cell. Per the original workflow: Because only junctional sequences without quality scores were contained in the immunoSEQ output, filtering matching that applied to full-length reads could not be performed. Sequences were annotated with PyIR, a Python wrapper for IgBLAST v1.9, and V/J genes and CDR3 were assigned using IMGT germline references. Reads with weak V/J assignments (E-value above 1e-6), missing CDR3, stop codons, out-of-frame junctions, or ambiguous translated residues were removed. V3J clonotypes were defined by identical inferred V gene, J gene, and CDR3 amino acid sequence. Percentage overlap between repertoires was computed as shared unique clonotypes divided by the size of the smaller repertoire. Three approaches were used to assess repertoire richness: RTK rarefaction, the Chao1 estimator, and Recon v2.1 estimates of unobserved clonotypes. For all TCRbeta clonotypes obtained by the gDNA method from a few donors, generation probabilities were computed with OLGA. TCRdb limited this immuneACCESS table to in-frame rearrangements with V and J called. A share of clones is missing; checked studies link under half to unresolved V genes, and the rest is unexplained. The V and J calls and the clone size are those of that table, but D and trimming were determined from the DNA. Within this sample are some 2.1 million clones, with roughly 94% of them counted one time only. The ten largest clones capture approximately 0.13% of the sample.

A remark on this clone: Its antigen is not yet known. The record has no base qualities; no much larger clone is one base away.

Taken from cysteine to phenylalanine, the CDR3 has 14 residues. The DNA shown is the 42-base CDR3, in frame from base 1. Relative to germline, V is 2 bases shorter and J is 2 bases shorter, with 6 bases between their ends. From a lookup of the germline V gene, CDR1 and CDR2 are ENHRY and SYGVKD. The sample was naive CD4+ T cells sorted from blood. Reading the label with the study, this specimen's cell subset or site is: CD45RA+ positively selected. The sequence joins TRBV10-3 to TRBJ2-2; there is no confident call for the D gene. The receptor was derived from a man younger than 35 in good health. For the CDR3, the sequence is CAISEGHNTGELFF. In nucleotides, the sequence is TGTGCCATCAGTGAGGGGCACAACACCGGGGAGCTGTTTTTT.